These 15 T cell receptor beta chains share one sample of origin, sequenced in a study of identical twins. TCRdb redid the calling of the 5' RACE reads with MiXCR, one entry per CDR3 protein. Of more than 1.5 million distinct CDR3 sequences detected, about 30% appear once; the ten largest clones hold approximately 0.29%. The specimen was cord blood. These receptors originate from a newborn girl in good health.

In this sample, this clonotype turned up a few times. The rearrangement uses TRBV20-1 and TRBJ1-2; perhaps TRBD1 as D (6 bases). Trimming left V 0 bases short and J 4 bases short, with 9 bases between. The CDR3 is 13 residues long. Germline CDR1 reads DFQATT; CDR2 reads SNEGSKA (reference sequence). The CDR3 spells CSARDRTAYGYTF. The CDR3 DNA sequence: TGCAGTGCTAGAGACAGGACAGCCTATGGCTACACCTTC.

This clonotype was observed a handful of times. The rearrangement joins TRBV10-3 to TRBJ2-7, with 7 bases matching TRBD1. Germline V gene lookup returns CDR1 ENHRY and CDR2 SYGVKD. Trimming cost V 0 bases and J 2 bases; bases outside gene matches: 4. The CDR3 is 15 amino acids. The CDR3 protein is CAISESWTGPYEQYF. DNA of the CDR3: TGTGCCATCAGTGAGTCGTGGACAGGTCCCTACGAGCAGTACTTC.

This clonotype was found a few times. The chain has TRBV19 and TRBJ2-3, with D uncertain. V was trimmed by 1 base and J by 1 base, leaving 9 bases between them. The germline V gene has CDR1 LNHDA and CDR2 SQIVND (reference sequence). The CDR3 spans 15 residues. CDR3: CASSIGVAGTDTQYF. The CDR3 nucleotides read TGTGCCAGTAGTATAGGAGTAGCAGGCACAGATACGCAGTATTTT.

This chain uses TRBV28 with TRBJ2-7, with TRBD1 matching 9 bases. The CDR3 covers 15 residues. Germline lookup yields CDR1 MDHEN and CDR2 SYDVKM. The junction had 11 bases not matched to a gene; V was cut back by 11 bases and J by 0 bases. The CDR3 DNA follows: TGTGCCGGCACCTATGACAGGGGGTACTCCTACGAGCAGTACTTC. It is translated as CAGTYDRGYSYEQYF.

The CDR3 protein is CASSPGLADAGELFF. In DNA form, the CDR3 reads TGCGCCAGCAGCCCGGGACTAGCGGACGCCGGGGAGCTGTTTTTT. The rearrangement uses TRBV4-1 and TRBJ2-2; 11 positions match TRBD2. Trimming at V came to 4 bases and at J to 6 bases, leaving 4 bases not matched to a gene. The CDR3 has 15 residues. Germline CDR1 MGHRA, CDR2 YSYEKL.

This clonotype has a single count. The chain carries TRBV12-3 or TRBV12-4 and TRBJ2-1, with D perhaps matching TRBD2 (6 bases). The J call may be faulty, since TRBJ2-7 better matches the DNA end. The CDR3 has 15 residues. DNA for the CDR3: TGTGCCAGCAGCCGTCGGCCCGGAGGGTACAATGAGCAGTACTTC. Translated, it gives CASSRRPGGYNEQYF.

This clonotype was seen only a few times. The V and J genes are TRBV12-3 or TRBV12-4 and TRBJ1-5, with 7 bases lining up with TRBD1. Trimming removed 5 bases from V and 4 bases from J; junction bases left unmatched: 8. CDR3 length: 15 amino acids. The CDR3 here is CASSLPGRGNQPQHF. The CDR3 DNA reads as TGTGCCAGCAGTCTCCCCGGCAGGGGGAATCAGCCCCAGCATTTT.

This clonotype was recorded a few times. The chain carries TRBV9 and TRBJ2-5; 7 nucleotides align to TRBD2. There are 16 residues in the CDR3. The junction had 12 bases not matched to a gene; V was cut back by 3 bases and J by 4 bases. CDR1 and CDR2 (germline): SGDLS, YYNGEE. The CDR3 sequence: CASSETPRLALETQYF. CDR3 DNA: TGTGCCAGCAGCGAGACCCCTCGACTAGCTTTAGAGACCCAGTACTTC.

The chain links TRBV6-5 to TRBJ2-1; 7 bases align to TRBD1. The junction had 4 bases not matched to a gene; V was cut back by 4 bases and J by 1 base. Per germline, CDR1 MNHEY and CDR2 SVGAGI. This CDR3 region has 15 residues. The DNA of the CDR3 is TGTGCCAGCAGTTTCCAGGGACAGTCCTACAATGAGCAGTTCTTC. Translating it yields CASSFQGQSYNEQFF.

V is TRBV28 and J is TRBJ1-2; D ambiguous. Deletions cut 6 bases from V and 4 bases from J, with 18 bases between. The germline V gene has CDR1 MDHEN and CDR2 SYDVKM. The CDR3 spans 15 residues. The CDR3 reads CASSARTLEGYGYTF. CDR3 DNA: TGTGCCAGCAGCGCTAGGACTCTGGAAGGCTATGGCTACACCTTC.

This clonotype was recorded a few times. The CDR3 sequence: CSARTGEGSPLHF. The CDR3 DNA reads as TGCAGTGCTCGGACAGGGGAAGGATCACCCCTCCACTTT. The genes are TRBV20-1 and TRBJ1-6; 9 nucleotides line up with TRBD1. Germline CDR1 and CDR2: DFQATT and SNEGSKA (reference sequence). The CDR3 has 13 residues. J lost 10 bases, V lost 5 bases, and 6 bases had no gene match.

The chain has TRBV28 and TRBJ2-1; TRBD2 matches 11 bases. The J call is doubtful: the DNA matches TRBJ2-7 better. CDR3 length: 17 amino acids. Germline loops: CDR1 MDHEN, CDR2 SYDVKM. The CDR3 here is CASSKTSGIPTYNEQYF. The CDR3, as DNA: TGTGCCAGCAGTAAGACTAGCGGGATCCCGACCTACAATGAGCAGTACTTC.

There are a few counts of this clonotype. This chain joins TRBV14 and TRBJ1-1; possible D gene TRBD1, 5 bases. Trimming pared 1 base from V and 10 bases from J, leaving 13 bases between. This CDR3 contains 13 residues. Germline CDR1 SGHDN, CDR2 FVKESK. The CDR3 bases are TGTGCCAGCAGCCAAGCCCCTATTAGGGGAGCTTTCTTT. Its translation is CASSQAPIRGAFF.

The V call is TRBV12-3 or TRBV12-4, the J call TRBJ2-2; D is possibly TRBD2 (6 bases). Trimming stripped 6 bases from V and 2 bases from J, with 10 bases between. The CDR3 contains 14 residues. CDR3 sequence reads: CASRQDYNTGELFF. The CDR3 DNA reads as TGTGCCAGCAGGCAGGACTATAACACCGGGGAGCTGTTTTTT.

With respect to this clonotype: This CDR3 fails to terminate in the conserved phenylalanine or tryptophan, so it likely reflects a read error. V and J are TRBV3-1 and TRBJ2-7, with 12 positions matching TRBD2. Germline lookup yields CDR1 LGHDT and CDR2 YNNKEL (reference sequence). The CDR3 is made up of 17 amino acids. V was pared by 1 base and J by 0 bases, with 4 bases of the junction left unmatched. The CDR3 loop reads CASSQVTSGRSSYEQYL. For the CDR3, the DNA is TGTGCCAGCAGCCAAGTAACTAGCGGGAGGAGCTCCTACGAGCAGTACTTA.